The 26 T cell receptor beta chains in this list originate from one sample, sequenced in a study of blood T cell repertoires in COVID-19. Method: immunoSEQ multiplex PCR; TCRdb's copy keeps in-frame clones and lacks some. The table has roughly 220,000 clones, around four fifths seen once; the top ten hold 15% to 20%. The sequencing sample was made of peripheral blood. The receptor set was obtained from a man aged 25 to 40 with active or convalescent COVID-19.

This chain connects TRBV6-5 to TRBJ1-1; D ambiguous. Trimming stripped 0 bases from V and 5 bases from J, with 13 bases between. Germline V gene sequence: CDR1 MNHEY, CDR2 SVGAGI. The CDR3 is 15 amino acids. Here the CDR3 DNA reads TGTGCCAGCAGTTACTCGGCGGGGTATCAAACTGAAGCTTTCTTT. The encoded protein is CASSYSAGYQTEAFF.

The rearrangement links TRBV6-5 to TRBJ1-5; tentative D call: TRBD1 (6 bases). Trimming removed 2 bases from V and 6 bases from J, with 14 bases in between. The CDR3 runs 15 residues. Germline CDR1 reads MNHEY; CDR2 reads SVGAGI. The CDR3 protein is CASSYEGRRGQPQHF. As DNA, the CDR3 is TGTGCCAGCAGTTACGAGGGGCGCAGGGGTCAGCCCCAGCATTTT.

V is TRBV9 and J is TRBJ2-4; 9 bases match TRBD1. Trimming took 1 base from V and 7 from J; bases not matched to a gene: 3. Germline loops: CDR1 SGDLS, CDR2 YYNGEE. There are 14 residues in the CDR3. The CDR3 DNA reads TGTGCCAGCAGCGTATGGGACAGGGCCAACATTCAGTACTTC. This encodes CASSVWDRANIQYF. Complete variable domain (other parts from reference TRBV9 and TRBJ2-4): DSGVTQTPKHLITATGQRVTLRCSPRSGDLSVYWYQQSLDQGLQFLIQYYNGEERAKGNILERFSAQQFPDLHSELNLSSLELGDSALYFCASSVWDRANIQYFGAGTRLSVL.

The chain employs TRBV4-3 and TRBJ1-2; the D gene is possibly TRBD1 (6 bases). Trimming took off 2 bases at V and 6 bases at J, with 13 bases between the two ends. Germline values: CDR1 LGHNA, CDR2 YSLEER. The CDR3 totals 14 residues. Written as DNA, the CDR3 is TGCGCCAGCAGCCAATCTAGGACAGCTGATGGCTACACCTTC. This encodes CASSQSRTADGYTF.

The gene calls are TRBV20-1 and TRBJ1-1; 9 bases agree with TRBD1. Germline CDR1 DFQATT, CDR2 SNEGSKA (reference sequence). With V trimmed by 3 bases and J by 5 bases, 13 bases remained unmatched. The CDR3 is 16 amino acids. The CDR3 here is CSASRPSTGGRTEAFF. The CDR3 nucleotides are TGCAGTGCTAGTCGCCCATCAACAGGGGGCAGGACTGAAGCTTTCTTT.

The V call is TRBV7-8, the J call TRBJ2-7; no definite D call. The V gene's germline CDR1 is SGHVS and CDR2 FQNEAQ. The V end was cut by 2 bases, the J end by 2 bases, with 7 bases between. This CDR3 contains 13 residues. The CDR3 nucleotides are TGTGCCAGCAGCTTAAAAGGAGCCTACGAGCAGTACTTC. It yields the protein CASSLKGAYEQYF.

The CDR3 spells CSVEGGGQGFF. The CDR3 coding sequence is TGCAGCGTTGAAGGAGGGGGCCAAGGTTTCTTT. This chain uses TRBV29-1 with TRBJ1-1; 7 positions match TRBD1. CDR3 length: 11 amino acids. J was trimmed by 13 bases and V by 1 base; bases with no gene match: 6. CDR1 SQVTM and CDR2 ANQGSEA come from the germline V gene.

This chain connects TRBV6-5 to TRBJ1-3; D gene ambiguous. The germline V and J ends were trimmed by 0 bases and 2 bases, with 8 bases remaining between them. This CDR3 is 15 amino acids long. The germline V gene has CDR1 MNHEY and CDR2 SVGAGI. The CDR3 coding sequence is TGTGCCAGCAGTTACTCGCGGCGGCCTGGAAACACCATATATTTT. It specifies CASSYSRRPGNTIYF.

The V and J genes are TRBV4-3 and TRBJ2-1; the D gene is possibly TRBD1 (5 bases). The germline gives CDR1 LGHNA, CDR2 YSLEER. V was trimmed by 1 base and J by 14 bases, leaving 15 bases between them. The CDR3 totals 13 residues. The CDR3 here is CASSQVPGRDKFF. The DNA for the CDR3 is TGCGCCAGCAGCCAAGTCCCCGGCAGGGATAAGTTCTTC.

The chain recombines TRBV13 with TRBJ1-1; the match to TRBD1 covers 8 bases. The germline V gene has CDR1 PRHDT and CDR2 FYEKMQ (reference sequence). CDR3 length: 16 residues. Trimming at V came to 5 bases and at J to 2 bases, leaving 10 bases not matched to a gene. Here the CDR3 reads CASSHTMGQVNTEAFF. For the CDR3, the DNA is TGTGCCAGCAGCCATACGATGGGACAGGTAAACACTGAAGCTTTCTTT.

This clone was detected a few times. The CDR3 DNA is TGCGCCAGCAGCTTCCGGGACAGGGACCCCTATGGCTACACCTTC. Translating gives CASSFRDRDPYGYTF. The chain carries TRBV5-1 and TRBJ1-2, with 9 bases matching TRBD1. Trimming removed 2 bases from V and 4 bases from J; junction bases left unmatched: 6. The CDR3 has 15 residues. Per the germline V gene, CDR1 is SGHRS and CDR2 is YFSETQ.

The gene calls are TRBV7-2 and TRBJ2-7, with 8 nucleotides matching TRBD1. After removal of 4 bases from V and 4 bases from J, the junction contained 6 bases not matched to a gene. The CDR3 totals 14 residues. Germline CDR1 and CDR2: SGHTA and FQGNSA. This CDR3 is CASSYGTGTYEQYF. CDR3 nucleotides: TGTGCCAGCAGCTACGGGACAGGTACTTACGAGCAGTACTTC. Full variable domain (outside the CDR3, taken from reference TRBV7-2 and TRBJ2-7): GAGVSQSPSNKVTEKGKDVELRCDPISGHTALYWYRQSLGQGLEFLIYFQGNSAPDKSGLPSDRFSAERTGGSVSTLTIQRTQQEDSAVYLCASSYGTGTYEQYFGPGTRLTVT.

The chain is built from TRBV6-5 and TRBJ1-1; 10 bases match TRBD1. CDR1 and CDR2 (germline): MNHEY, SVGAGI. This CDR3 is built from 13 residues. The ends lost 6 bases at V and 4 bases at J; junction bases unmatched: 2. CDR3 sequence: CASRWTGGTEAFF. CDR3 bases: TGTGCCAGCAGATGGACAGGGGGCACTGAAGCTTTCTTT.

This chain joins TRBV7-9 and TRBJ1-2, with a possible D match to TRBD1 (6 bases). The CDR3 is 13 residues long. Per germline, CDR1 SEHNR and CDR2 FQNEAQ (reference sequence). Trimming removed 3 bases at V and 3 bases at J, with 8 bases between. In nucleotides, the CDR3 is TGTGCCAGCAGCTTCAACAGGGACTATGGCTACACCTTC. It encodes CASSFNRDYGYTF. Filled out from reference TRBV7-9 and TRBJ1-2, the complete variable domain reads DTGVSQNPRHKITKRGQNVTFRCDPISEHNRLYWYRQTLGQGPEFLTYFQNEAQLEKSRLLSDRFSAERPKGSFSTLEIQRTEQGDSAMYLCASSFNRDYGYTFGSGTRLTVV.

This chain uses TRBV3-1 (or the pseudogene TRBV3-2) with TRBJ2-2; 10 bases agree with TRBD2. CDR1 and CDR2 (germline): LGHDT, YNNKEL (reference sequence). V was clipped by 6 bases and J by 7 bases; unmatched bases: 14. The CDR3 spans 17 residues. CDR3 nucleotide sequence: TGTGCCAGCAGTTCAACGACGGGACTAGCGTTTATCGGGGAGCTGTTTTTT. It codes for CASSSTTGLAFIGELFF.

This clone turned up a few times. The chain carries TRBV5-1 and TRBJ1-5, with D tentatively TRBD1 (5 bases). Trimming removed 4 bases at V and 5 bases at J, with 16 bases between. Germline-derived CDR1 and CDR2 are SGHRS and YFSETQ. The CDR3 contains 15 residues. The CDR3: CASSKDWGGDQPQHF. CDR3 DNA: TGCGCCAGCAGCAAGGATTGGGGGGGGGATCAGCCCCAGCATTTT.

This chain joins TRBV19 and TRBJ2-1; 7 nucleotides line up with TRBD1. CDR3 length: 14 amino acids. CDR1 and CDR2 (germline): LNHDA, SQIVND (reference sequence). After removal of 6 bases from V and 4 bases from J, the junction contained 6 bases not matched to a gene. CDR3 bases: TGTGCCAGTAGAGGGACAGACTTTTACAATGAGCAGTTCTTC. This sequence encodes CASRGTDFYNEQFF.

The V gene is TRBV7-8, the J gene TRBJ1-5; no clear D gene. This CDR3 region has 14 residues. Germline lookup yields CDR1 SGHVS and CDR2 FQNEAQ. Between the trimmed V and J ends, which lost 7 bases and 6 bases, there was a span of 16 bases. CDR3 loop: CASTADLARQPQHF. In DNA form, the CDR3 reads TGTGCCAGCACCGCCGACCTAGCGCGTCAGCCCCAGCATTTT. The complete variable domain, with remaining parts taken from reference TRBV7-8 and TRBJ1-5, reads GAGVSQSPRYKVAKRGQDVALRCDPISGHVSLFWYQQALGQGPEFLTYFQNEAQLDKSGLPSDRFFAERPEGSVSTLKIQRTQQEDSAVYLCASTADLARQPQHFGDGTRLSIL.

The chain links TRBV28 to TRBJ2-5; D might be TRBD2 (5 bases). The CDR3 is 13 residues long. Looked up from germline, CDR1 is MDHEN and CDR2 is SYDVKM. Trimming stripped 6 bases from V and 5 bases from J, with 13 bases between. CDR3 amino acids: CASRTAGEETQYF. CDR3 nucleotides: TGTGCCAGCAGGACCGCGGGCGAGGAGACCCAGTACTTC.

In DNA, the CDR3 is TGTGCCAGCAGCTCCGGGACAGGAGGCACTGAAGCTTTCTTT. Amino acid sequence: CASSSGTGGTEAFF. The rearrangement joins TRBV7-8 to TRBJ1-1; TRBD1 aligns across 8 bases. Germline V gene data show CDR1 as SGHVS and CDR2 as FQNEAQ. J was trimmed by 4 bases and V by 4 bases; bases with no gene match: 5. CDR3 length: 14 amino acids.

The chain combines TRBV5-8 with TRBJ2-5; 12 nucleotides agree with TRBD2. Trimming at V came to 0 bases and at J to 5 bases, leaving 5 bases not matched to a gene. Per the germline V gene, CDR1 is SGHTS and CDR2 is YDEGEE. The CDR3 extends over 16 amino acids. The CDR3 region is CASSLGRLAGVETQYF. As DNA, the CDR3 is TGTGCCAGCAGCTTGGGGCGACTAGCGGGAGTGGAGACCCAGTACTTC.

This clone was detected only a few times. The V and J genes are TRBV6-4 and TRBJ2-7; D is unclear. Trimming cost V 7 bases and J 7 bases, with 17 bases left between them. The length of the CDR3 is 13 residues. Germline assignment: CDR1 MRHNA and CDR2 SNTAGT. CDR3 in DNA: TGTGCCAGCACCCCAAACAAGGCCAGGGAGCAGTACTTC. This sequence encodes CASTPNKAREQYF.

This clone was seen a few times. Other DNA sequences in the sample encode the same CDR3. V usage is TRBV7-3 and J usage is TRBJ2-2, with D tentatively TRBD1 (5 bases). Trimming took 3 bases from V and 5 from J, leaving 10 bases between them. CDR3 length: 14 amino acids. Germline V gene lookup returns CDR1 SGHTA and CDR2 FQGTGA. The CDR3 sequence is CASSFQGGTGELFF. The CDR3, as DNA: TGTGCCAGCAGCTTTCAGGGTGGTACCGGGGAGCTGTTTTTT.

In its sample, this clone was seen a few times. The chain joins TRBV28 to TRBJ1-1, with 9 positions matching TRBD1. The V segment lost 6 bases and the J segment 10 bases; nucleotides outside the gene matches: 9. The CDR3 loop spans 13 amino acids. Looked up from germline, CDR1 is MDHEN and CDR2 is SYDVKM. The chain's CDR3 is CASRPGTGLGAFF. CDR3 coding DNA: TGTGCCAGCAGACCCGGGACAGGGTTGGGAGCTTTCTTT.

The J gene is TRBJ2-5, the V gene TRBV4-3; D remains unclear. This CDR3 has 15 residues. CDR1 is LGHNA and CDR2 is YSLEER in the germline V gene. V lost 2 bases, J lost 1 base, and 11 bases lay in between. As DNA, the CDR3 is TGCGCCAGCAGCCAACAGCGAGGCCTCCAAGAGACCCAGTACTTC. Amino acids: CASSQQRGLQETQYF.

The chain combines TRBV9 with TRBJ2-2, with TRBD2 matching 8 bases. Trimming removed 4 bases from V and 3 bases from J; junction bases left unmatched: 11. The CDR3 contains 17 residues. CDR1 and CDR2 from the germline V gene are SGDLS and YYNGEE. In DNA, the CDR3 is TGTGCCAGCAGCTCCCCCCGGGGGGGCCTCGACACCGGGGAGCTGTTTTTT. This encodes CASSSPRGGLDTGELFF.